These T cell receptor beta chains were read from a single sample in a study of OX40 agonist ivuxolimab in advanced cancers. Measured with immunoSEQ multiplex PCR; TCRdb has only the in-frame clones, and not every one. The table lists about 30,000 clones, about 89% of them singletons. The sample consisted of CD4+ or CD8+ T cells sorted from blood, taken in a trial of the OX40 agonist ivuxolimab. The receptors come from an adult with an advanced solid tumor such as melanoma, head and neck, liver or kidney cancer. The CDR3 runs from the conserved cysteine through the conserved F or W. The order of the fields is D gene, J gene, V gene, clone size, CDR3 protein, CDR3 DNA. A D gene is named only where the DNA matches it firmly. Clone size, where shown, is once, few, many, or a class for clones that have expanded.

d_gene: TRBD2
j_gene: TRBJ2-3
v_gene: TRBV7-2
abundance: .
CDR3aa: CASSIALLAGTTDTQYF
CDR3nt: TGTGCCAGCAGTATTGCGTTGTTAGCGGGGACCACAGATACGCAGTATTTT

d_gene: .
j_gene: TRBJ1-2
v_gene: TRBV19
abundance: .
CDR3aa: CASSWEGTNYGYTF
CDR3nt: TGTGCCAGTAGTTGGGAGGGAACTAACTATGGCTACACCTTC

d_gene: .
j_gene: TRBJ2-2
v_gene: TRBV7-6
abundance: once
CDR3aa: CASSLAGSGELFF
CDR3nt: TGTGCCAGCAGCTTGGCAGGGTCGGGGGAGCTGTTTTTT

d_gene: TRBD1
j_gene: TRBJ2-7
v_gene: TRBV27
abundance: .
CDR3aa: CASSSLDRVFEQYF
CDR3nt: TGTGCCAGCAGTTCCCTCGACAGGGTTTTCGAGCAGTACTTC

d_gene: TRBD1
j_gene: TRBJ2-1
v_gene: TRBV9
abundance: .
CDR3aa: CASSVGQGAYNEQFF
CDR3nt: TGTGCCAGCAGCGTAGGACAGGGGGCCTACAATGAGCAGTTCTTC

d_gene: .
j_gene: TRBJ1-5
v_gene: TRBV30
abundance: .
CDR3aa: CAWSTGAATNQPQHF
CDR3nt: TGTGCCTGGAGTACGGGGGCAGCTACTAATCAGCCCCAGCATTTT

d_gene: .
j_gene: TRBJ1-1
v_gene: TRBV20-1
abundance: .
CDR3aa: CSARRNTEAFF
CDR3nt: TGCAGTGCTAGACGGAACACTGAAGCTTTCTTT

d_gene: .
j_gene: TRBJ2-5
v_gene: TRBV19
abundance: .
CDR3aa: CASSRLMDQETQYF
CDR3nt: TGTGCCAGTAGTAGACTAATGGACCAAGAGACCCAGTACTTC

d_gene: .
j_gene: TRBJ2-3
v_gene: TRBV27
abundance: .
CDR3aa: CASSYVGYTDTQYF
CDR3nt: TGTGCCAGCAGTTACGTTGGATACACAGATACGCAGTATTTT

d_gene: TRBD1
j_gene: TRBJ1-2
v_gene: TRBV29-1
abundance: .
CDR3aa: CSAGDRVDYGYTF
CDR3nt: TGCAGCGCCGGGGACAGGGTCGACTATGGCTACACCTTC

d_gene: .
j_gene: TRBJ1-1
v_gene: TRBV30
abundance: .
CDR3aa: CAWRGETMNTEAFF
CDR3nt: TGTGCCTGGAGAGGAGAGACAATGAACACTGAAGCTTTCTTT

d_gene: .
j_gene: TRBJ2-1
v_gene: TRBV27
abundance: .
CDR3aa: CASSLRTAYNEQFF
CDR3nt: TGTGCCAGCAGTTTACGTACAGCCTACAATGAGCAGTTCTTC

d_gene: .
j_gene: TRBJ1-2
v_gene: TRBV29-1
abundance: .
CDR3aa: CSVEADSIYGYTF
CDR3nt: TGCAGCGTTGAAGCCGACAGCATCTATGGCTACACCTTC

d_gene: TRBD1
j_gene: TRBJ2-2
v_gene: TRBV7-9
abundance: .
CDR3aa: CASSLRQGARTGELFF
CDR3nt: TGTGCCAGCAGCCTACGTCAGGGGGCTAGGACCGGGGAGCTGTTTTTT

d_gene: .
j_gene: TRBJ1-3
v_gene: TRBV20-1
abundance: .
CDR3aa: CSARSGNTIYF
CDR3nt: TGCAGTGCTAGGTCTGGAAACACCATATATTTT

d_gene: .
j_gene: TRBJ1-1
v_gene: TRBV27
abundance: .
CDR3aa: CASSLLGGNTEAFF
CDR3nt: TGTGCCAGCAGTTTATTGGGGGGGAACACTGAAGCTTTCTTT

d_gene: TRBD1
j_gene: TRBJ2-7
v_gene: TRBV7-8
abundance: .
CDR3aa: CASSPGQGSREQYF
CDR3nt: TGTGCCAGCAGCCCGGGACAGGGTAGTCGCGAGCAGTACTTC

d_gene: .
j_gene: TRBJ2-1
v_gene: TRBV5-4
abundance: .
CDR3aa: CASSQKGQTYNEQFF
CDR3nt: TGTGCCAGCAGCCAGAAGGGACAAACATACAATGAGCAGTTCTTC

d_gene: .
j_gene: TRBJ1-5
v_gene: TRBV7-2
abundance: .
CDR3aa: CASSPGSYQPQHF
CDR3nt: TGTGCCAGCAGTCCCGGGAGCTATCAGCCCCAGCATTTT

d_gene: .
j_gene: TRBJ1-5
v_gene: TRBV7-9
abundance: .
CDR3aa: CASSSGENQPQHF
CDR3nt: TGTGCCAGCAGCTCTGGTGAGAATCAGCCCCAGCATTTT

d_gene: TRBD2
j_gene: TRBJ2-1
v_gene: TRBV4-1
abundance: .
CDR3aa: CASSQDTSGPYNEQFF
CDR3nt: TGCGCCAGCAGCCAAGATACTAGCGGCCCCTACAATGAGCAGTTCTTC

d_gene: .
j_gene: TRBJ1-4
v_gene: TRBV9
abundance: .
CDR3aa: CASSVGQAVNEKLFF
CDR3nt: TGTGCCAGCAGCGTAGGGCAGGCCGTTAATGAAAAACTGTTTTTT

d_gene: TRBD2
j_gene: TRBJ2-1
v_gene: TRBV4-1
abundance: .
CDR3aa: CASSQEGASGGNNEQFF
CDR3nt: TGCGCCAGCAGCCAAGAGGGGGCTAGCGGGGGAAACAATGAGCAGTTCTTC

d_gene: .
j_gene: TRBJ1-3
v_gene: TRBV29-1
abundance: .
CDR3aa: CSVLGSGNTIYF
CDR3nt: TGCAGCGTTTTGGGTTCTGGAAACACCATATATTTT

d_gene: .
j_gene: TRBJ2-7
v_gene: TRBV11-2
abundance: .
CDR3aa: CASSLGQGLHYEQYF
CDR3nt: TGTGCCAGCAGCTTAGGGCAGGGGCTCCACTACGAGCAGTACTTC

d_gene: .
j_gene: TRBJ2-2
v_gene: TRBV6-6
abundance: .
CDR3aa: CASSYITGNTGELFF
CDR3nt: TGTGCCAGCAGTTACATTACAGGGAATACCGGGGAGCTGTTTTTT

d_gene: TRBD1
j_gene: TRBJ1-4
v_gene: TRBV7-7
abundance: .
CDR3aa: CASRRRDSQSEKLFF
CDR3nt: TGTGCTAGCAGACGACGGGACAGCCAATCTGAAAAACTGTTTTTT

d_gene: TRBD2
j_gene: TRBJ2-3
v_gene: TRBV6-4
abundance: .
CDR3aa: CASSVGLGGTDTQYF
CDR3nt: TGTGCCAGCAGTGTGGGACTAGGGGGCACAGATACGCAGTATTTT

d_gene: TRBD1
j_gene: TRBJ2-7
v_gene: TRBV19
abundance: once
CDR3aa: CASSVGTGSYEQYF
CDR3nt: TGTGCCAGTAGTGTCGGGACAGGGTCCTACGAGCAGTACTTC

d_gene: TRBD1
j_gene: TRBJ1-2
v_gene: TRBV28
abundance: .
CDR3aa: CASSFRETGNGYTF
CDR3nt: TGTGCCAGCAGTTTCCGCGAGACAGGGAATGGCTACACCTTC

d_gene: TRBD1
j_gene: TRBJ1-1
v_gene: TRBV6-5
abundance: .
CDR3aa: CASSYSDRGPEAFF
CDR3nt: TGTGCCAGCAGTTACTCCGACAGGGGGCCTGAAGCTTTCTTT

d_gene: TRBD1
j_gene: TRBJ1-5
v_gene: TRBV7-9
abundance: .
CDR3aa: CASSHGTGVQPQHF
CDR3nt: TGTGCCAGCAGCCACGGGACAGGGGTCCAGCCCCAGCATTTT

d_gene: .
j_gene: TRBJ1-1
v_gene: TRBV12-5
abundance: once
CDR3aa: CASGSGTSTEAFF
CDR3nt: TGTGCTAGTGGATCCGGGACAAGCACTGAAGCTTTCTTT

d_gene: TRBD1
j_gene: TRBJ1-2
v_gene: TRBV19
abundance: .
CDR3aa: CASTVTGGYYGYTF
CDR3nt: TGTGCCAGTACGGTGACAGGGGGTTATTATGGCTACACCTTC

d_gene: TRBD1
j_gene: TRBJ2-3
v_gene: TRBV29-1
abundance: .
CDR3aa: CSVLSDRGTDTQYF
CDR3nt: TGCAGCGTCTTATCGGACAGGGGTACAGATACGCAGTATTTT

d_gene: .
j_gene: TRBJ1-6
v_gene: TRBV7-8
abundance: .
CDR3aa: CASSLETRQVFWSPLHF
CDR3nt: TGTGCCAGCAGCTTAGAAACCAGACAGGTATTCTGGTCACCCCTCCACTTT

d_gene: .
j_gene: TRBJ2-1
v_gene: TRBV27
abundance: .
CDR3aa: CASKAAAHNEQFF
CDR3nt: TGTGCCAGCAAAGCGGCCGCCCACAATGAGCAGTTCTTC

d_gene: TRBD1
j_gene: TRBJ1-4
v_gene: TRBV9
abundance: .
CDR3aa: CASSLGQAAEKLFF
CDR3nt: TGTGCCAGCAGCCTAGGACAGGCGGCTGAGAAACTGTTTTTT

d_gene: .
j_gene: TRBJ1-1
v_gene: TRBV19
abundance: .
CDR3aa: CASSMRRKKVNTEAFF
CDR3nt: TGTGCCAGTAGTATGAGAAGGAAAAAGGTGAACACTGAAGCTTTCTTT

d_gene: .
j_gene: TRBJ1-2
v_gene: TRBV6-1
abundance: few
CDR3aa: CASSGPKWRMEGYTF
CDR3nt: TGTGCCAGCAGTGGACCCAAGTGGCGAATGGAGGGCTACACCTTC

d_gene: .
j_gene: TRBJ2-3
v_gene: TRBV19
abundance: medium-sized
CDR3aa: CASSILVADTQYF
CDR3nt: TGTGCCAGTAGTATCTTAGTTGCAGATACGCAGTATTTT

d_gene: .
j_gene: TRBJ1-2
v_gene: TRBV2
abundance: few
CDR3aa: CASSSGNPNYGYTF
CDR3nt: TGTGCCAGCAGCTCGGGTAACCCTAACTATGGCTACACCTTC

d_gene: TRBD2
j_gene: TRBJ2-7
v_gene: TRBV30
abundance: .
CDR3aa: CACHAGASGSEGLYEQYF
CDR3nt: TGTGCCTGCCATGCAGGTGCTAGCGGGAGCGAGGGACTCTACGAGCAGTACTTC

d_gene: .
j_gene: TRBJ2-5
v_gene: TRBV7-9
abundance: .
CDR3aa: CASSLVARVETQYF
CDR3nt: TGTGCCAGCAGCTTAGTAGCCAGGGTGGAGACCCAGTACTTC

d_gene: TRBD2
j_gene: TRBJ2-1
v_gene: TRBV27
abundance: .
CDR3aa: CASSLPTTSGEDNEQFF
CDR3nt: TGTGCCAGCAGTTTACCTACTACTAGCGGGGAGGACAATGAGCAGTTCTTC

d_gene: .
j_gene: TRBJ1-1
v_gene: TRBV5-1
abundance: .
CDR3aa: CASSISVGTEAFF
CDR3nt: TGCGCCAGCAGCATTTCAGTGGGGACTGAAGCTTTCTTT

d_gene: .
j_gene: TRBJ1-1
v_gene: TRBV4-3
abundance: .
CDR3aa: CASSREPGLSYMNTEAFF
CDR3nt: TGCGCCAGCAGCCGCGAACCAGGGTTGTCATACATGAACACTGAAGCTTTCTTT

d_gene: TRBD1
j_gene: TRBJ1-2
v_gene: TRBV7-2
abundance: .
CDR3aa: CASRETGTGYGYTF
CDR3nt: TGTGCCAGCAGAGAAACCGGGACAGGGTATGGCTACACCTTC